This T cell receptor (beta chain) was found in a study of sequential checkpoint blockade in melanoma. Specified treatment: randomized to nivolumab then ipilimumab (arm A) or the reverse (arm B). Live CD3+CD8+ CD19− CD56− cells were sorted from PBMCs. Assay used: immunoSEQ multiplex PCR; TCRdb lists only in-frame clones, some missing. The sample lists approximately 10,000 clones, more than 65% seen once, with about 15% in the top ten. There are 16 residues in the CDR3. Germline CDR1 and CDR2: SGHVS and FQNEAQ. V dropped 3 bases and J dropped 1; count of bases not matched to a gene: 7. This sample comprised CD8+ T cells sorted from blood (inferred from file names), obtained from a patient given nivolumab and ipilimumab in sequence. The rearrangement uses TRBV7-8 and TRBJ2-7, with 9 nucleotides matching TRBD2. This TCR derives from a human donor with melanoma. CDR3 region: CASSFFSGSRSYEQYF. The CDR3 DNA reads TGTGCCAGCAGCTTTTTTAGCGGGAGTAGGTCCTACGAGCAGTACTTC.